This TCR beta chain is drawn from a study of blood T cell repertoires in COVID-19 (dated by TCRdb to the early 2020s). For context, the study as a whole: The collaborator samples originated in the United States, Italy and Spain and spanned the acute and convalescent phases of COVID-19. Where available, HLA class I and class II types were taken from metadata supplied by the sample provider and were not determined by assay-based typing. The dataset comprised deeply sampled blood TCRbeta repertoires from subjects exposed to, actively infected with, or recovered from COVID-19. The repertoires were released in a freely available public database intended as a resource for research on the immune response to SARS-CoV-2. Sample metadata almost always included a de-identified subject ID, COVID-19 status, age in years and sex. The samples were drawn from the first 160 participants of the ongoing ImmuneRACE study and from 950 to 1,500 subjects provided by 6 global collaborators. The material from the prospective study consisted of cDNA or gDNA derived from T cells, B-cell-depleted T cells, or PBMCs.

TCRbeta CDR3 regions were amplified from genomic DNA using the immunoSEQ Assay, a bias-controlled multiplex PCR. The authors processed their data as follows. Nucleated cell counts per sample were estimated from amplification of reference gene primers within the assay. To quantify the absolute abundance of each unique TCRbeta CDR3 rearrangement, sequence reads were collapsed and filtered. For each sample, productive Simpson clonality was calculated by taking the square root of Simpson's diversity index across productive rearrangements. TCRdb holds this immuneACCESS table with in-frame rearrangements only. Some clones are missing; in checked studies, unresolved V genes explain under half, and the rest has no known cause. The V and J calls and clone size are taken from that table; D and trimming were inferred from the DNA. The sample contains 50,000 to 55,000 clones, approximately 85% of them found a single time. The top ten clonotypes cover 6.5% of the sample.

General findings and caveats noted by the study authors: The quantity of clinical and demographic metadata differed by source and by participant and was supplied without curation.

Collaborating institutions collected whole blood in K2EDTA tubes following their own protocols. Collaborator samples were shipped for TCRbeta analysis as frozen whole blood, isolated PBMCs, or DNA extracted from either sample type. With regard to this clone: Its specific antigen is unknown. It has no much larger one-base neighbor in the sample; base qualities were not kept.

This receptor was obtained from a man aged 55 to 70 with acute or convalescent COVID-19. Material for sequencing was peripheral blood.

The CDR3 reads as follows: CASSPRQGLNSPLHF. The sequence in DNA is TGTGCCAGCAGCCCTAGACAGGGCCTAAATTCACCCCTCCACTTT. This sequence uses TRBV3-1 (or the pseudogene TRBV3-2) and TRBJ1-6, with 7 bases matching TRBD1. At the junction V is shortened by 4 bases and J by 7 bases; bases outside the gene matches: 7. Its CDR3 holds 15 amino acids, cysteine through phenylalanine. Only CDR3 DNA remains: 45 bases, in frame from the first base. CDR1 LGHDT and CDR2 YNNKEL were looked up in the germline V gene (reference sequence).